This is a list of T cell receptor beta chains from one sample in a study of cytomegalovirus exposure and HLA in healthy donors. Clones were read by immunoSEQ multiplex PCR, and TCRdb kept only the in-frame ones, dropping some. In the table there are approximately 72,000 clones, roughly four fifths of which are singletons. Source material: PBMCs. The receptor source for this set is a man in his late teens or twenties in good health and CMV-seronegative. Both conserved end residues are part of each CDR3. Fields, in order: clone size, D gene, V gene, J gene, CDR3 protein, CDR3 DNA. The D gene is left open where the match is weak. Clone sizes are given selectively: once, few, many, or a class where the clone is expanded.

.	TRBD1	TRBV30	TRBJ1-4	CAWSAGTGEYEKLFF	TGTGCCTGGAGTGCGGGGACAGGGGAGTATGAAAAACTGTTTTTT
few	TRBD2	TRBV6-4	TRBJ2-1	CASSDGSGGNEQFF	TGTGCCAGCAGTGACGGGTCGGGGGGGAATGAGCAGTTCTTC
.	TRBD2	TRBV7-9	TRBJ2-1	CASRAGPVNYNEQFF	TGTGCCAGCAGAGCGGGACCCGTGAATTACAATGAGCAGTTCTTC
.	TRBD2	TRBV5-1	TRBJ2-3	CASSALAGGTDTQYF	TGCGCCAGCAGCGCACTAGCGGGGGGCACAGATACGCAGTATTTT
.	.	TRBV2	TRBJ2-7	CASSEIGDISEQYF	TGTGCCAGCAGTGAAATTGGCGACATCTCCGAGCAGTACTTC
.	TRBD2	TRBV19	TRBJ2-1	CASSSGSSYNEQFF	TGTGCCAGTAGTAGCGGGAGCTCCTACAATGAGCAGTTCTTC
.	.	TRBV5-1	TRBJ2-3	CASSSPPGDLFTDTQYF	TGCGCCAGCAGCTCCCCCCCCGGGGATCTCTTCACAGATACGCAGTATTTT
.	TRBD1	TRBV6-1	TRBJ2-7	CASRAGQGGVEQYF	TGTGCCAGCAGAGCGGGACAGGGGGGCGTCGAGCAGTACTTC
.	TRBD2	TRBV28	TRBJ2-2	CASSFTSGSPTGELFF	TGTGCCAGCTCCTTCACTAGCGGGAGCCCCACCGGGGAGCTGTTTTTT
.	.	TRBV2	TRBJ2-7	CASSELGGRGRYEQYF	TGTGCCAGCAGTGAATTGGGGGGAAGAGGTCGTTACGAGCAGTACTTC
.	.	TRBV5-6	TRBJ1-5	CASSFSAGQEGQPQHF	TGTGCCAGCAGCTTTTCTGCCGGGCAAGAGGGTCAGCCCCAGCATTTT
.	.	TRBV28	TRBJ1-2	CASIPSGGLIIGYTF	TGTGCCAGCATCCCGAGCGGTGGACTGATTATTGGCTACACCTTC
.	TRBD2	TRBV7-2	TRBJ2-1	CASLINSRGATNEQFF	TGTGCCAGCTTAATAAACTCGCGGGGGGCCACCAATGAGCAGTTCTTC
few	.	TRBV5-5	TRBJ1-3	CASSPRANSGNTIYF	TGTGCCAGCAGTCCCCGCGCAAACTCTGGAAACACCATATATTTT
.	.	TRBV11-3	TRBJ2-3	CASSPGTDTQYF	TGTGCCAGCAGCCCAGGTACAGATACGCAGTATTTT
.	TRBD1	TRBV6-5	TRBJ2-7	CASSYRDRGPYEQYF	TGTGCCAGCAGTTATCGGGACAGGGGACCCTACGAGCAGTACTTC
.	.	TRBV7-2	TRBJ2-1	CASSITRGADNEQFF	TGTGCCAGCAGCATAACACGGGGGGCGGACAATGAGCAGTTCTTC
once	TRBD2	TRBV28	TRBJ2-7	CASSLSIAGPYEQYF	TGTGCCAGCAGTTTATCTATAGCGGGTCCCTACGAGCAGTACTTC
.	TRBD2	TRBV2	TRBJ2-7	CASSERIGRSGAFTYEQYF	TGTGCCAGCAGTGAAAGGATAGGTCGCAGCGGGGCCTTTACCTACGAGCAGTACTTC
.	.	TRBV7-9	TRBJ2-7	CASSFGNTGTQSYEQYF	TGTGCCAGCAGCTTTGGCAATACCGGGACTCAAAGCTACGAGCAGTACTTC
.	TRBD1	TRBV9	TRBJ2-7	CASSVAVSGGSYEQYF	TGTGCCAGCAGCGTAGCGGTGTCAGGGGGTTCCTACGAGCAGTACTTC
.	TRBD1	TRBV25-1	TRBJ2-7	CASQFGQGYEQYF	TGTGCCAGTCAATTTGGACAGGGCTACGAGCAGTACTTC